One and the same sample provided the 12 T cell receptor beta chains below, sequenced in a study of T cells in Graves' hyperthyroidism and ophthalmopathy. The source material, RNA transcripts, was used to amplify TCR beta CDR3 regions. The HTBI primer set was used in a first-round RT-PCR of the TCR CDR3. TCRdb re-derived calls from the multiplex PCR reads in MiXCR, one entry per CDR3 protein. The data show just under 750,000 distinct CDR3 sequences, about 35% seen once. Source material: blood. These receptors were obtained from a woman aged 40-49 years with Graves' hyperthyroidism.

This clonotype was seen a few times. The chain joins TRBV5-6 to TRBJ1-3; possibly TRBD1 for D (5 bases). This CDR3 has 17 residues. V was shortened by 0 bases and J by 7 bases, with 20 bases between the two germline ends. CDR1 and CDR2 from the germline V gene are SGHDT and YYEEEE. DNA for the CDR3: TGTGCCAGCAGCTTGGGGCATCCGGGGACCGCCGTGAACACCATATATTTT. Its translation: CASSLGHPGTAVNTIYF.

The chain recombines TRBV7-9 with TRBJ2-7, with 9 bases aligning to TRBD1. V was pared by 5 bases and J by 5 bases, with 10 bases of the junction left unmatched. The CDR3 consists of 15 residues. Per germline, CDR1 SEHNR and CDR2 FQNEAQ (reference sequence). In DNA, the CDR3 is TGTGCCAGCAGCCACCGGGACAGGGAAAGCAACGAGCAGTACTTC. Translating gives CASSHRDRESNEQYF. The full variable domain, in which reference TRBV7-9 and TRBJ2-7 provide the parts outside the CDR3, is DTGVSQNPRHKITKRGQNVTFRCDPISEHNRLYWYRQTLGQGPEFLTYFQNEAQLEKSRLLSDRFSAERPKGSFSTLEIQRTEQGDSAMYLCASSHRDRESNEQYFGPGTRLTVT.

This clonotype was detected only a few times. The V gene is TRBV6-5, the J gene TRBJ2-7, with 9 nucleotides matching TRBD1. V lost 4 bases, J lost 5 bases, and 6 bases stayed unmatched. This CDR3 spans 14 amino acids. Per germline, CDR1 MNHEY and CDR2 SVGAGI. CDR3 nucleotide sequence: TGTGCCAGCAGTTTGGGGACAGGGCAAAACGAGCAGTACTTC. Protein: CASSLGTGQNEQYF.

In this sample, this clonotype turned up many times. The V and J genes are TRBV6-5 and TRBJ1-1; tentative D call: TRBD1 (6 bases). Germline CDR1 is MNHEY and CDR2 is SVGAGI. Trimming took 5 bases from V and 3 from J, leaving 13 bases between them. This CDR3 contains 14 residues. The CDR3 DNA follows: TGTGCCAGCAGTGCAAATAGGGGGGACACTGAAGCTTTCTTT. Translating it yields CASSANRGDTEAFF.

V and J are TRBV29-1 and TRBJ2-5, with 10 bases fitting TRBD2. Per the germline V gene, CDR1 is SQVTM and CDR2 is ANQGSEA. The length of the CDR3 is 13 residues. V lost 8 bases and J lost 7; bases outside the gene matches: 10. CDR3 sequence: CSLTSGSLGTQYF. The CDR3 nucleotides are TGCAGCCTGACTAGCGGGTCCCTGGGGACCCAGTACTTC.

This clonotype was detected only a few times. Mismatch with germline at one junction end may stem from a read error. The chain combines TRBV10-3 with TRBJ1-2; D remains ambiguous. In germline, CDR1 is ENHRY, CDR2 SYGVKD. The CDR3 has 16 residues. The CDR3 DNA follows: TGTGCCAGCAGTTACTCAACCCCCGGAGGACTCTATGGCTACACCTTC. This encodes CASSYSTPGGLYGYTF.

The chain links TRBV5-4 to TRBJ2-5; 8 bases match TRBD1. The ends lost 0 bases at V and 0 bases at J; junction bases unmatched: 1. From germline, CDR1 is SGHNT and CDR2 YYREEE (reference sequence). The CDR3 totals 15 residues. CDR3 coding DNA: TGTGCCAGCAGCTTGGGGGGACAGGACCAAGAGACCCAGTACTTC. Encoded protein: CASSLGGQDQETQYF.

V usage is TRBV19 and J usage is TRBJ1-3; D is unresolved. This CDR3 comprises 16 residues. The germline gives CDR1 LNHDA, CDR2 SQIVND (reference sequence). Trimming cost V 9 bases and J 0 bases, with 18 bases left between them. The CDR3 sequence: CASSPDGSHSGNTIYF. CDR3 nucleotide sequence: TGTGCCAGCTCACCAGACGGCAGCCACTCTGGAAACACCATATATTTT.

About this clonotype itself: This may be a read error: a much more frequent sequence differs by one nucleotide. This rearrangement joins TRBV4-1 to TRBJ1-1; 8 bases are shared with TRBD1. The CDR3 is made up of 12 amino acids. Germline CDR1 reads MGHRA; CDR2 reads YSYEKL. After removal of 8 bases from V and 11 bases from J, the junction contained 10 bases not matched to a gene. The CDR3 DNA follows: TGCGCCAGCGGCCCAGGACAGGGAAGGGCTTTCTTT. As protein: CASGPGQGRAFF.

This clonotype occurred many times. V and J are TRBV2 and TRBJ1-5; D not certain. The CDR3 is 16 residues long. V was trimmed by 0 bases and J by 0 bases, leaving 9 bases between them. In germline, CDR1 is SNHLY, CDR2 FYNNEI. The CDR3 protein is CASSEAGFYSNQPQHF. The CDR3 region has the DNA TGTGCCAGCAGTGAAGCAGGGTTTTATAGCAATCAGCCCCAGCATTTT.

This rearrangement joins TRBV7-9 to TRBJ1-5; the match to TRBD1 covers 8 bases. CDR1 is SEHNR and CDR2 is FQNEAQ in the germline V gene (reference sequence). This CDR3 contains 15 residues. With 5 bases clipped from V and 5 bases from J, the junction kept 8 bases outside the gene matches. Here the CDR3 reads CASSLTGAPDQPQHF. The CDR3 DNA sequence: TGTGCCAGCAGCCTGACAGGGGCCCCAGATCAGCCCCAGCATTTT. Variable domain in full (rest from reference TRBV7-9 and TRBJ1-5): DTGVSQNPRHKITKRGQNVTFRCDPISEHNRLYWYRQTLGQGPEFLTYFQNEAQLEKSRLLSDRFSAERPKGSFSTLEIQRTEQGDSAMYLCASSLTGAPDQPQHFGDGTRLSIL.

The CDR3 coding sequence is TGTGCCAGCAGCTTAACAGGGTCTGACACAGATACGCAGTATTTT. Translating gives CASSLTGSDTDTQYF. V and J are TRBV7-2 and TRBJ2-3; D is possibly TRBD1 (6 bases). The V end was cut by 2 bases, the J end by 2 bases, with 11 bases between. The germline CDR1 and CDR2 sequences are SGHTA and FQGNSA. The length of the CDR3 is 15 residues.